The present T cell receptor beta chain was sequenced within a study of cytomegalovirus exposure and HLA in healthy donors. A multiplex PCR was run with 60 Vbeta primers and 13 Jbeta primers. The repertoire was sequenced with immunoSEQ multiplex PCR; TCRdb's copy has only in-frame clones and lacks some. Of 120,000 or so clones in the sample, over 60% were seen once. Regarding this clone: Its specificity is unknown.

Germline CDR1 is LGHNA and CDR2 is YNFKEQ. The CDR3 has 17 residues. The J segment lost 5 bases and the V segment lost 0 bases, leaving 7 bases of the junction unmatched. General observations from the study: TCR beta chains numbering more than 150 were designated cytomegalovirus-associated. Reported results showed that the classifier diagnosed cytomegalovirus status with high specificity and sensitivity.

Donors counted as nominally healthy when sampled, yet unrecorded immune exposures were likely. This receptor was obtained from a woman aged 35 to 49 in good health and CMV-seronegative. The chain couples TRBV4-2 to TRBJ2-2, with 9 positions matching TRBD1. Sample: PBMCs. The CDR3 spells CASSQDSTGGWTGELFF. The CDR3 DNA follows: TGTGCCAGCAGCCAAGATAGTACAGGGGGCTGGACCGGGGAGCTGTTTTTT.